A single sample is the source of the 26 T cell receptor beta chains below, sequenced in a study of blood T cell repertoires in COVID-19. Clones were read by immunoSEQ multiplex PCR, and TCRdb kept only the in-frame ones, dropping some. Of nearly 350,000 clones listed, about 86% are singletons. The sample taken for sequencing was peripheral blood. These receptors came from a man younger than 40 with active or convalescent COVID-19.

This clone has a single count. The DNA of the CDR3 is TGTGCCAGCAGTACGGGACTAGCTAAGGAGCAGTACTTC. Its protein product is CASSTGLAKEQYF. The chain is built from TRBV6-5 and TRBJ2-7, with TRBD2 identical over 9 bases. Trimming cost V 5 bases and J 7 bases; bases outside gene matches: 6. The CDR3 totals 13 residues. Germline V CDR1 and CDR2: MNHEY, SVGAGI.

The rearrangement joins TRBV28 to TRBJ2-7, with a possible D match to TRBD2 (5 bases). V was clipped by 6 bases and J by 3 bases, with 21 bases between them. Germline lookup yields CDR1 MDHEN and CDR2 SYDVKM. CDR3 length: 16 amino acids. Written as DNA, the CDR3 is TGTGCCAGCAGCCCCCGAGGGTACCGGTTGCGCTACGAGCAGTACTTC. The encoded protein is CASSPRGYRLRYEQYF.

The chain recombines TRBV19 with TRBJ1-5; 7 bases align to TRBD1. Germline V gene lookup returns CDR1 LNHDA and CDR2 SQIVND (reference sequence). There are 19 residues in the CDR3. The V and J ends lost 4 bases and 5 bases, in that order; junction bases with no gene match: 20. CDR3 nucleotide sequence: TGTGCCAGTAGTAGGTTGGGACAGCCCCGGTCCAGCGCCTATCAGCCCCAGCATTTT. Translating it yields CASSRLGQPRSSAYQPQHF.

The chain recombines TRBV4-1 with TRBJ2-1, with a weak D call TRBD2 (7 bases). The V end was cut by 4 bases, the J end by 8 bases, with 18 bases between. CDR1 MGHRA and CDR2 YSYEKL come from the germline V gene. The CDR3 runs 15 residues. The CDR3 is CASSRLGGGADEQFF. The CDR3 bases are TGCGCCAGCAGCCGCTTGGGGGGGGGCGCAGATGAGCAGTTCTTC.

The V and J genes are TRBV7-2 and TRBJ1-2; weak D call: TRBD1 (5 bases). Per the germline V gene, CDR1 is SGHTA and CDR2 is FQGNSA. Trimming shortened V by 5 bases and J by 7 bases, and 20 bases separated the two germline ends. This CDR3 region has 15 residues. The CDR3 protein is CASSGAFEGSGGYTF. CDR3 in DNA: TGTGCCAGCAGCGGGGCATTCGAGGGTAGCGGTGGCTACACCTTC.

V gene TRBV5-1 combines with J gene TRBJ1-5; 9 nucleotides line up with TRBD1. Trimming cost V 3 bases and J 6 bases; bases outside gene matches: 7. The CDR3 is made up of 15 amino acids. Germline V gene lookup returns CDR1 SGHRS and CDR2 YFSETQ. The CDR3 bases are TGCGCCAGCAGCTGGGGGACAGGGATACTTCAGCCCCAGCATTTT. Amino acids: CASSWGTGILQPQHF.

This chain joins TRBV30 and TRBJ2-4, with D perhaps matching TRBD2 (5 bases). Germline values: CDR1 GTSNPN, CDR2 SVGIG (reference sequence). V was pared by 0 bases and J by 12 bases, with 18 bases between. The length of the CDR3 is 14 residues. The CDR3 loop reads CAWSVEKPASGQYF. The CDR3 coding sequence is TGTGCCTGGAGTGTAGAGAAACCAGCAAGCGGTCAGTACTTC. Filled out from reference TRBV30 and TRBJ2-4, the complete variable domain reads SQTIHQWPATLVQPVGSPLSLECTVEGTSNPNLYWYRQAAGRGLQLLFYSVGIGQISSEVPQNLSASRPQDRQFILSSKKLLLSDSGFYLCAWSVEKPASGQYFGAGTRLSVL.

The CDR3 region is CASTSGIRTDTQYF. Here the CDR3 DNA reads TGTGCCAGTACGAGCGGGATTAGGACAGATACGCAGTATTTT. The rearrangement uses TRBV19 and TRBJ2-3; 7 bases are a match to TRBD2. V lost 7 bases, J lost 3 bases, and 7 bases stayed unmatched. Germline CDR1 LNHDA, CDR2 SQIVND (reference sequence). This CDR3 region has 14 residues.

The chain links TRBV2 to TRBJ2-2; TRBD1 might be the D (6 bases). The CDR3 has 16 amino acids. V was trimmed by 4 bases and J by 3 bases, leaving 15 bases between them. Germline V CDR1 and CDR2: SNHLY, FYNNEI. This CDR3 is CASSALRGIDTGELFF. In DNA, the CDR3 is TGTGCCAGCAGTGCCTTGAGGGGGATAGACACCGGGGAGCTGTTTTTT.

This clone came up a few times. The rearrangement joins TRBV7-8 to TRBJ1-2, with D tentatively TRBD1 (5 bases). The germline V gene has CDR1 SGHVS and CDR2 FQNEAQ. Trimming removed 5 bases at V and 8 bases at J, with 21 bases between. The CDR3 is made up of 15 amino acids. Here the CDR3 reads CASSPLGGEIGGYTF. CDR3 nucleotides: TGTGCCAGCAGCCCCCTCGGGGGGGAAATTGGGGGCTACACCTTC.

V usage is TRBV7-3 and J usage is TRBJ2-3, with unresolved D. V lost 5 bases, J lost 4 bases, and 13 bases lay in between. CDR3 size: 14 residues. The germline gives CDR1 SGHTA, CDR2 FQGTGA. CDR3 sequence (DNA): TGTGCCAGCAGCCCCGCCCCCAGTTCAGATACGCAGTATTTT. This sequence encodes CASSPAPSSDTQYF.

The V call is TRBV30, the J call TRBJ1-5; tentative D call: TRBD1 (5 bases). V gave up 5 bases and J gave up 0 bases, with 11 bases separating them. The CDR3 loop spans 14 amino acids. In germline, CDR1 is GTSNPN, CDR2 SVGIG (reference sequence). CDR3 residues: CAWARQTSNQPQHF. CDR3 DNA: TGTGCCTGGGCTAGACAGACTAGCAATCAGCCCCAGCATTTT.

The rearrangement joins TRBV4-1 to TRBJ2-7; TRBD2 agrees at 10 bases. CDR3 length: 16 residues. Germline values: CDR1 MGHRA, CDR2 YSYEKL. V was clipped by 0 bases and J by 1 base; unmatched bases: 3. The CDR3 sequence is CASSQDSSGRSYEQYF. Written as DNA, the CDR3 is TGCGCCAGCAGCCAAGATTCTAGCGGGAGATCCTACGAGCAGTACTTC.

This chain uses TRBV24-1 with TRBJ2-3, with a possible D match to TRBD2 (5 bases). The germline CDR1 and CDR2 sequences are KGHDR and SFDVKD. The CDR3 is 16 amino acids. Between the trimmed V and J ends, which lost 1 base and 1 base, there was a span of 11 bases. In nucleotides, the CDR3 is TGTGCCACCAGTGATTTTGGCGGGCAGGGCACAGATACGCAGTATTTT. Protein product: CATSDFGGQGTDTQYF.

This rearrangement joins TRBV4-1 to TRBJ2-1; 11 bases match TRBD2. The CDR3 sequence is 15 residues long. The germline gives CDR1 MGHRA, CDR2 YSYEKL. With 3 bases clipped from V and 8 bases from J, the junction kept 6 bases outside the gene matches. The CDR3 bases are TGCGCCAGCAGCCAGGTAGCGGGAGGGCCCTATGAGCAGTTCTTC. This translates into CASSQVAGGPYEQFF.

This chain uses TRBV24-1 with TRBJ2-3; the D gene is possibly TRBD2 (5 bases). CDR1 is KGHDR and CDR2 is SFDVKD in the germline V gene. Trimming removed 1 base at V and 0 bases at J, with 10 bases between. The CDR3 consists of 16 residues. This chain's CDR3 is CATSDFGKTSTDTQYF. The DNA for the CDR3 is TGTGCCACCAGTGATTTCGGGAAGACTAGCACAGATACGCAGTATTTT.

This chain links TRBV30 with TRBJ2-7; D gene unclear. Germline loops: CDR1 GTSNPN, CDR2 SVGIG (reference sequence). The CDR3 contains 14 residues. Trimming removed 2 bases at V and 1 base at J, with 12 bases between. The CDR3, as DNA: TGTGCCTGGAGTCGACTTACCGCTTCCTACGAGCAGTACTTC. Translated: CAWSRLTASYEQYF.

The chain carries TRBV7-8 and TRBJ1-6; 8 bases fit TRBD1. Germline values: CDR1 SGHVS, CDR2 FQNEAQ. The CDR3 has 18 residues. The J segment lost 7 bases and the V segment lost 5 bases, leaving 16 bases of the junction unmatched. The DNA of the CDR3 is TGTGCCAGCAGCCTCAACGCCCGGACAGGGTTTTTAAATTCACCCCTCCACTTT. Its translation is CASSLNARTGFLNSPLHF. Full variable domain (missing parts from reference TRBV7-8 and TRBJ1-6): GAGVSQSPRYKVAKRGQDVALRCDPISGHVSLFWYQQALGQGPEFLTYFQNEAQLDKSGLPSDRFFAERPEGSVSTLKIQRTQQEDSAVYLCASSLNARTGFLNSPLHFGNGTRLTVT.

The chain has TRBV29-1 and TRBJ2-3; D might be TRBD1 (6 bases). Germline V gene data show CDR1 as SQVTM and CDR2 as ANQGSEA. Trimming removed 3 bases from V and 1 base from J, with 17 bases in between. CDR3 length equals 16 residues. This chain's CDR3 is CSVDLAGGRGTDTQYF. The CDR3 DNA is TGCAGCGTTGACTTAGCTGGGGGCCGAGGCACAGATACGCAGTATTTT.

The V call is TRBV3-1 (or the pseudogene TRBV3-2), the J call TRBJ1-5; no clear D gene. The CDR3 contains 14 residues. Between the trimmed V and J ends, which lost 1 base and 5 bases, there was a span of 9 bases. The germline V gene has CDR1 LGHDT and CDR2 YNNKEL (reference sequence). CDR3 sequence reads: CASSQVRSDQPQHF. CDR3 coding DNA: TGTGCCAGCAGCCAAGTACGCTCAGATCAGCCCCAGCATTTT.

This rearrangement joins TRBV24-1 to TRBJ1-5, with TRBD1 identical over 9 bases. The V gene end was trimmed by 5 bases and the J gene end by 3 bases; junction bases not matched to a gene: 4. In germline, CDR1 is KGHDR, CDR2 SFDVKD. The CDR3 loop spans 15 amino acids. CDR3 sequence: CATSVGTGYNQPQHF. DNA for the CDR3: TGTGCCACCAGTGTTGGGACAGGGTACAATCAGCCCCAGCATTTT.

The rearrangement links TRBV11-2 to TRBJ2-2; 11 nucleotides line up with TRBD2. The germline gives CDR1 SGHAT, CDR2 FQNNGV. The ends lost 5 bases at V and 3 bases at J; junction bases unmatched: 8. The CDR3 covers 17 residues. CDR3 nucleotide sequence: TGTGCCAGCAGCCCGAAGACTAGCGGGGTTTACACCGGGGAGCTGTTTTTT. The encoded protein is CASSPKTSGVYTGELFF.

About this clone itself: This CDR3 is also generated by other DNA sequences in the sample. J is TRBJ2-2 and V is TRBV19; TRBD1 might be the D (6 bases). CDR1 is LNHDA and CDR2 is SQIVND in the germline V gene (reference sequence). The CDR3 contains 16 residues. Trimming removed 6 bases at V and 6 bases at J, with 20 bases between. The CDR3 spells CASRRRAGDLSGELFF. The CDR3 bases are TGTGCCAGTAGACGGCGGGCAGGGGATTTGTCCGGGGAGCTGTTTTTT.

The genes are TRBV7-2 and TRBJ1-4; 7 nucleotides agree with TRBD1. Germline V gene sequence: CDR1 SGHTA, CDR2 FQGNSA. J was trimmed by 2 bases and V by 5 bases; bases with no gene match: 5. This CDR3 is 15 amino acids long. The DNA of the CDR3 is TGTGCCAGCAGCGCGAACAGGGGTACTAATGAAAAACTGTTTTTT. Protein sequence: CASSANRGTNEKLFF.

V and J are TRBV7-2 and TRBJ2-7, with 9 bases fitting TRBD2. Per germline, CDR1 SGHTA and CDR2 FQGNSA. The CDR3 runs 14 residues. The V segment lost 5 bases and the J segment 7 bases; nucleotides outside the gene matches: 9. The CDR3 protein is CASSPGLATGEQYF. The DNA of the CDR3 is TGTGCCAGCAGCCCAGGACTAGCGACGGGAGAGCAGTACTTC.

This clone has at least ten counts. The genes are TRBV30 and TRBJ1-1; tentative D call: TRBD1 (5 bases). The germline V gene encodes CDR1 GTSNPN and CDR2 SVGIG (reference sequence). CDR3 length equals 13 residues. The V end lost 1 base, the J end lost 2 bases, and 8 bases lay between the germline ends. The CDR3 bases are TGTGCCTGGAGTGCACAGGCTAACACTGAAGCTTTCTTT. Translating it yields CAWSAQANTEAFF. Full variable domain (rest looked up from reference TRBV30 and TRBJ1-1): SQTIHQWPATLVQPVGSPLSLECTVEGTSNPNLYWYRQAAGRGLQLLFYSVGIGQISSEVPQNLSASRPQDRQFILSSKKLLLSDSGFYLCAWSAQANTEAFFGQGTRLTVV.